This TCR beta chain originates from a study of beta chain features in type 1 diabetes. The CDR3 has 18 residues. The germline V gene has CDR1 SEHNR and CDR2 FQNEAQ (reference sequence). Every isolated RNA sample was fully reverse transcribed, so sequencing captured expressed TCRB transcripts. Naive, central memory and regulatory T cell samples averaged roughly 4 million reads. Repertoires were generated with immunoSEQ multiplex PCR, while TCRdb's copy carries only in-frame clones and drops some. In the table there are under 950,000 clones, roughly 15% of which are singletons. In the case of this clone: Compared with germline, one end of the junction differs, possibly owing to a read error.

Sequencing was performed on naive CD4+ T cells from blood. The chain is built from TRBV7-9 and TRBJ1-3; D gene uncertain. The TCR originated in a woman between 18 and 29 years old in good health. The CDR3 sequence: CASNLDLGSWSSGNTIYF. The CDR3 DNA reads as TGTGCCAGCAACTTAGATCTGGGGAGCTGGAGCTCTGGAAACACCATATATTTT.